This T cell receptor beta chain was sequenced in a study of blood T cell repertoires in COVID-19. Across the whole study: Material from acute and convalescent COVID-19 was sourced from the United States, Italy and Spain. The analysed material was cDNA or gDNA that came from T cells, B-cell-depleted T cells, or PBMCs.

Trimming cost V 5 bases and J 2 bases; bases outside gene matches: 4. The CDR3 extends over 15 amino acids. Germline-derived CDR1 and CDR2 are SGHAT and FQNNGV. Per the study methods: Estimation of nucleated cell counts was performed using reference gene primer amplification. The table came from immunoSEQ multiplex PCR; TCRdb's copy has only in-frame clones and leaves some out. D and trimming come from the DNA, and the V and J calls and clone size come from that table. The sample lists over 150,000 clones, 65% to 80% occurring once. This receptor was identified in a man aged 55-75 years with acute or convalescent COVID-19. The rearrangement uses TRBV11-2 and TRBJ1-4; 8 bases match TRBD1. Material for sequencing was peripheral blood. For the CDR3, the DNA is TGTGCCAGCAGCGCCCGACAGGGGACTAATGAAAAACTGTTTTTT. Its protein is CASSARQGTNEKLFF.